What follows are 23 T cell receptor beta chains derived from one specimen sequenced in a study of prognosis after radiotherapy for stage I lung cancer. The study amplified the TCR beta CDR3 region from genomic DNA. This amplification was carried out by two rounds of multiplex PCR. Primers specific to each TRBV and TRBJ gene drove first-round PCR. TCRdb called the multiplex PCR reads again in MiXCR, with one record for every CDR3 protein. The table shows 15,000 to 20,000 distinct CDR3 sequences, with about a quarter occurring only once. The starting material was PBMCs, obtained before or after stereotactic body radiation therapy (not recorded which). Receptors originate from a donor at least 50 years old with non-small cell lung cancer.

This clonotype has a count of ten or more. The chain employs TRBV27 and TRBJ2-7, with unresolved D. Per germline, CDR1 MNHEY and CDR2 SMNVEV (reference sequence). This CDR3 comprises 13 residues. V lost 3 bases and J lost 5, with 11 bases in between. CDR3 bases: TGTGCCAGCAGTTTTTCTGCAGCCCACGAGCAGTACTTC. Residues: CASSFSAAHEQYF.

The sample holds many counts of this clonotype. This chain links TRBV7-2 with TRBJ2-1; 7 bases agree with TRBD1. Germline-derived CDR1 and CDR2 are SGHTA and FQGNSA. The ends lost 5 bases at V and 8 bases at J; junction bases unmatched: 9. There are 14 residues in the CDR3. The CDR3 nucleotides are TGTGCCAGCAGCAGAAGGGGGCAAGGGGATGAGCAGTTCTTC. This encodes CASSRRGQGDEQFF.

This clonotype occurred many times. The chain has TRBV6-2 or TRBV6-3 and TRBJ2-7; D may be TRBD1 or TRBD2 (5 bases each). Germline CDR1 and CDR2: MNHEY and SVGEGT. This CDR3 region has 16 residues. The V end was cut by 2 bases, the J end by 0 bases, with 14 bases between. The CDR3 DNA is TGTGCCAGCAGTTACCGGGTTGAGGGGAGCTCCTACGAGCAGTACTTC. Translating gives CASSYRVEGSSYEQYF.

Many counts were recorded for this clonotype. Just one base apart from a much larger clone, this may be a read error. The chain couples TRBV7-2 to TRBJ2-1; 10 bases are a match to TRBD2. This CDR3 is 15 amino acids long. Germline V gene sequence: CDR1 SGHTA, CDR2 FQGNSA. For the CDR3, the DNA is TGTGCCAGCAGCCCTGCGGGACTAGCGTACAATGAGCAGCTCTTC. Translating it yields CASSPAGLAYNEQLF.

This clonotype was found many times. CDR3 sequence: CASRAGSDGLFF. CDR3 DNA: TGCGCCAGCAGGGCCGGATCGGATGGGCTGTTTTTT. This chain uses TRBV5-1 with TRBJ2-2; D gene ambiguous. V gave up 5 bases and J gave up 13 bases, with 15 bases separating them. The CDR3 loop spans 12 amino acids. Germline V gene data show CDR1 as SGHRS and CDR2 as YFSETQ. The variable domain in full, completed from reference TRBV5-1 and TRBJ2-2, reads KAGVTQTPRYLIKTRGQQVTLSCSPISGHRSVSWYQQTPGQGLQFLFEYFSETQRNKGNFPGRFSGRQFSNSRSEMNVSTLELGDSALYLCASRAGSDGLFFGEGSRLTVL.

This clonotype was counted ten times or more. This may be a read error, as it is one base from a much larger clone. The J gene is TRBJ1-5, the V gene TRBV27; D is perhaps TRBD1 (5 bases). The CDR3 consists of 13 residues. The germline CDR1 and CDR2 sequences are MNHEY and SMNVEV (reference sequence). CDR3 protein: CASRSQGDQHQHF. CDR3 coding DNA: TGTGCCAGCAGATCACAAGGGGATCAGCACCAGCATTTT.

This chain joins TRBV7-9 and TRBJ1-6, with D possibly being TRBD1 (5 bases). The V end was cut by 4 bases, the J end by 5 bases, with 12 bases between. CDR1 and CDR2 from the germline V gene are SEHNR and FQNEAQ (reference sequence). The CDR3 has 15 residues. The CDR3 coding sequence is TGTGCCAGCAGCTCTGGGACTGAACATAATTCACCCCTCCACTTT. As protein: CASSSGTEHNSPLHF.

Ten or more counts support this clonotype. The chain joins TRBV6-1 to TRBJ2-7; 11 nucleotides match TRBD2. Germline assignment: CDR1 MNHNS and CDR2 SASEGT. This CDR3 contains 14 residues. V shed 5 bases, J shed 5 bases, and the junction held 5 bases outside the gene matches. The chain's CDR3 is CASSTLAGGNEQYF. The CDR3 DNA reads TGTGCCAGCAGTACGCTAGCGGGAGGAAACGAGCAGTACTTC.

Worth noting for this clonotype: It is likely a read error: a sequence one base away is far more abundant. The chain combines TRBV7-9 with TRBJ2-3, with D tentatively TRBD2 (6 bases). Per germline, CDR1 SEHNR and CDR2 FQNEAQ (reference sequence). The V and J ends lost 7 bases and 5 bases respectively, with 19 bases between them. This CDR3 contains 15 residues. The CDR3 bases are TGTGCCAGCATACGACTAGAGGGAGCTGGAGATACGCAGTATTTT. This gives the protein CASIRLEGAGDTQYF.

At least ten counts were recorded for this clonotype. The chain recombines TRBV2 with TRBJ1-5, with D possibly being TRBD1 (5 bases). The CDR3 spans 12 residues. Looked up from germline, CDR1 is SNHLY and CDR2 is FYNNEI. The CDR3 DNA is TGTGCAGGAGGGGAGAGCAATCAGCCCCAGCATTTT. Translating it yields CAGGESNQPQHF.

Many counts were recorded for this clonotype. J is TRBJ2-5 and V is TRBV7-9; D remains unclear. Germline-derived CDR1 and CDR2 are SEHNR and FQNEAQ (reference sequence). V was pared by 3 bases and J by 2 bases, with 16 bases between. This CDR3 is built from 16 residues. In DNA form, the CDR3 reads TGTGCCAGCAGCTTCGCTGGACGTGGCTTGCAAGAGACCCAGTACTTC. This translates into CASSFAGRGLQETQYF.

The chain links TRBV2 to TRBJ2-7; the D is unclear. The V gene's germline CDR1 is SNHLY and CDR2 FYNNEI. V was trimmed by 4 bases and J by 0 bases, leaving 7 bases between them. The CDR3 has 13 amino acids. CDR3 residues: CASSGLHSYEQYF. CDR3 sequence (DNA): TGTGCCAGCAGTGGACTCCACTCCTACGAGCAGTACTTC.

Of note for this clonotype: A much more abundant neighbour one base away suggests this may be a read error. The CDR3: CASSARDFAYNEQFF. CDR3 DNA sequence: TGTGCCAGCAGTGCCCGGGACTTCGCCTACAATGAGCAGTTCTTC. The chain combines TRBV6-2 or TRBV6-3 with TRBJ2-1; TRBD2 might be the D (6 bases). CDR1 is MNHEY, CDR2 SVGEGT, per germline. V lost 5 bases to trimming and J lost 2 bases, with 13 bases between them. This CDR3 contains 15 residues.

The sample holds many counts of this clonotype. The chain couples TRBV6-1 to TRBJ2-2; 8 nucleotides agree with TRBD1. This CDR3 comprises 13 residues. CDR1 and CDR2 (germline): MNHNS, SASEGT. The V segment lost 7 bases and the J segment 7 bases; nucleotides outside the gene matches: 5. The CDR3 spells CASTQGAVGELFF. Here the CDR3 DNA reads TGTGCCAGCACCCAGGGGGCCGTCGGGGAGCTGTTTTTT.

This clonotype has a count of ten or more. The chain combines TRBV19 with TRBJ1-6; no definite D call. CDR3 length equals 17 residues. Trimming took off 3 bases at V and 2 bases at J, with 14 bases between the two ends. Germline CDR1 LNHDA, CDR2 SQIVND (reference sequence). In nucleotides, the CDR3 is TGTGCCAGTAGTATGGTGGCAGCGAGCCCCTATAATTCACCCCTCCACTTT. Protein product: CASSMVAASPYNSPLHF.

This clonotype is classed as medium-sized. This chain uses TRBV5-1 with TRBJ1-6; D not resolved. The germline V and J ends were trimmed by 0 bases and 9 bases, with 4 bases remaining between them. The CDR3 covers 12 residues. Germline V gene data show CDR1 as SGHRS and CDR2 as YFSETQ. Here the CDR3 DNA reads TGCGCCAGCAGCTTGGGGGGTTCACCCCTCCACTTT. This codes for CASSLGGSPLHF.

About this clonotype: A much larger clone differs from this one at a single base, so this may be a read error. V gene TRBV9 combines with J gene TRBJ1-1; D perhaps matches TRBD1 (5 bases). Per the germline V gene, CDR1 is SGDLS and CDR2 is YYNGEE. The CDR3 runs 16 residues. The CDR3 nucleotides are TGTGCCAGCTGCGTAGTCACAGGAATTATGAACACTGAAGCTTTCTTT. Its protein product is CASCVVTGIMNTEAFF.

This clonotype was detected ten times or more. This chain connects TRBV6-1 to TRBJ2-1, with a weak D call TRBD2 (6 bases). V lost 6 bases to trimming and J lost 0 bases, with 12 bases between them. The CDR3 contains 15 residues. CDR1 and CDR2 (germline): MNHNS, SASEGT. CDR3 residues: CASRPGGSSYNEQFF. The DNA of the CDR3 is TGTGCCAGCAGACCCGGGGGTAGCTCCTACAATGAGCAGTTCTTC.

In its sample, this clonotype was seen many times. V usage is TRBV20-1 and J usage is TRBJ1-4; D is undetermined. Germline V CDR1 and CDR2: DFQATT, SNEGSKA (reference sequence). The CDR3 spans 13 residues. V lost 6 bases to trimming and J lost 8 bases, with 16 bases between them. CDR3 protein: CSAKGPPGEKLFF. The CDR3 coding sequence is TGCAGTGCCAAAGGACCTCCTGGAGAAAAACTGTTTTTT.

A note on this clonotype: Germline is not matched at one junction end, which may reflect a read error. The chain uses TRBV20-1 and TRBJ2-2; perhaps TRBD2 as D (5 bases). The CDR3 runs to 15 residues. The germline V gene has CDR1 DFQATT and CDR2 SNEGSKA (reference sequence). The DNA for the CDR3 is TGCAGTGTCCCGGGAATAGCGAAGAACACAGGGGAGCTGTTTTTT. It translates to CSVPGIAKNTGELFF.

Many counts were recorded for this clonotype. This chain's CDR3 is CSVEGNVRDRVYNEQFF. The CDR3 DNA sequence: TGCAGCGTTGAAGGGAACGTGAGGGACAGGGTATACAATGAGCAGTTCTTC. The chain uses TRBV29-1 and TRBJ2-1; 9 nucleotides line up with TRBD1. The CDR3 spans 17 residues. Germline trimming cut 1 base from V and 4 bases from J; bases unmatched to any gene: 11. Per germline, CDR1 SQVTM and CDR2 ANQGSEA.

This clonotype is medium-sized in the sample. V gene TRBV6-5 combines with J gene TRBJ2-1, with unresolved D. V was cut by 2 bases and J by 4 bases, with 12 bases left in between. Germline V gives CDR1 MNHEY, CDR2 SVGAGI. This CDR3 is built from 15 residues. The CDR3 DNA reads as TGTGCCAGCAGTTACACACCATTGAGATACAATGAGCAGTTCTTC. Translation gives CASSYTPLRYNEQFF.

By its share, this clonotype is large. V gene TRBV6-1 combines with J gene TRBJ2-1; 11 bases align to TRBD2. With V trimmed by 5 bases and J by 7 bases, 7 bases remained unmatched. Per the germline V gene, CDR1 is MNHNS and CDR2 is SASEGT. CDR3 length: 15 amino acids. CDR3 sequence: CASSILAGVQNEQFF. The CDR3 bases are TGTGCCAGCAGTATACTAGCGGGAGTCCAAAATGAGCAGTTCTTC.